This entry lists 7 T cell receptor beta chains sequenced from one sample in a study of CD8 T cells in Susac syndrome. The RNA input was roughly 0.45 to 1 ug, and it was reverse transcribed with random hexamers. MiXCR, run by TCRdb on the immunoSEQ multiplex PCR reads, gives a single entry per CDR3 protein. Altogether about 80,000 distinct CDR3 sequences are present, 90% to 95% being singletons, with the ten largest covering 0.26%. The specimen was CD8+ T cells from PBMCs. The source is a human donor in good health.

This chain uses TRBV4-1 with TRBJ1-4, with 8 bases matching TRBD1. With 2 bases clipped from V and 7 bases from J, the junction kept 3 bases outside the gene matches. This CDR3 has 14 residues. Germline V gives CDR1 MGHRA, CDR2 YSYEKL. CDR3 protein: CASSQTDRVEKLFF. CDR3 nucleotide sequence: TGCGCCAGCAGCCAAACGGACAGGGTTGAAAAACTGTTTTTT.

This clonotype is a singleton in its sample. This chain links TRBV9 with TRBJ2-7; D is possibly TRBD2 (5 bases). V was cut by 7 bases and J by 4 bases, with 6 bases left in between. This CDR3 contains 10 residues. Looked up from germline, CDR1 is SGDLS and CDR2 is YYNGEE. CDR3 protein: CASGGYEQYF. CDR3 bases: TGTGCCAGCGGAGGATACGAGCAGTACTTC.

The gene calls are TRBV12-3 or TRBV12-4 and TRBJ1-1; D uncertain. Trimming pared 5 bases from V and 4 bases from J, leaving 8 bases between. There are 12 residues in the CDR3. The CDR3 sequence is CASSPPLTEAFF. The CDR3 DNA is TGTGCCAGCAGTCCCCCCCTCACTGAAGCTTTCTTT.

CDR3 protein: CASSQGTGEVETQYF. Here the CDR3 DNA reads TGCGCCAGCAGCCAAGGTACAGGGGAGGTCGAGACCCAGTACTTC. The chain joins TRBV4-3 to TRBJ2-5, with D perhaps TRBD1 (7 bases). This CDR3 spans 15 amino acids. Per the germline V gene, CDR1 is LGHNA and CDR2 is YSLEER. The ends were cut back, 1 base at V and 5 bases at J, with 14 bases in the middle.

The rearrangement joins TRBV4-1 to TRBJ2-6; D is perhaps TRBD1 (6 bases). Per germline, CDR1 MGHRA and CDR2 YSYEKL. V gave up 6 bases and J gave up 0 bases, with 24 bases separating them. CDR3 length equals 20 residues. CDR3 nucleotides: TGCGCCAGCAGTCCCCAAACCACAGGGTACGGAAGCTCTGGGGCCAACGTCCTGACTTTC. Protein sequence: CASSPQTTGYGSSGANVLTF.

V is TRBV7-9 and J is TRBJ1-2; D possibly corresponds to TRBD1 (5 bases). Germline CDR1 and CDR2: SEHNR and FQNEAQ (reference sequence). The CDR3 covers 14 residues. Trimming stripped 5 bases from V and 0 bases from J, with 10 bases between. CDR3 nucleotide sequence: TGTGCCAGCAGCCCCGACAGCTCTAACTATGGCTACACCTTC. It yields the protein CASSPDSSNYGYTF.

This chain joins TRBV27 and TRBJ2-3; D might be TRBD2 (5 bases). The V gene's germline CDR1 is MNHEY and CDR2 SMNVEV (reference sequence). V lost 2 bases to trimming and J lost 1 base, with 13 bases between them. The CDR3 extends over 16 amino acids. The CDR3 DNA is TGTGCCAGCAGTTTACCGCTCCGGCGGGGCACAGATACGCAGTATTTT. This encodes CASSLPLRRGTDTQYF.